The source of this T cell receptor (beta chain) is a study of blood T cell repertoires in COVID-19. Measured with immunoSEQ multiplex PCR; TCRdb has only the in-frame clones, and not every one. The table has tens of thousands of clones, 88% seen once. This CDR3 region has 12 residues. Deletions cut 1 base from V and 7 bases from J, with 4 bases between. The sequenced sample was peripheral blood. This sequence was found in an older woman with COVID-19, enrolled during active disease. V and J are TRBV12-3 or TRBV12-4 and TRBJ2-2; D unclear. CDR3 in amino acids: CASSLVVGELFF. The DNA of the CDR3 is TGTGCCAGCAGTTTAGTCGTCGGGGAGCTGTTTTTT.